This is a list of T cell receptor beta chains from one sample in a study of Graves' ophthalmopathy and Graves' hyperthyroidism. One entry per CDR3 protein, called by TCRdb with MiXCR from the multiplex PCR reads. The sample holds around 170,000 distinct CDR3 sequences, 30% to 45% seen once. The material sequenced was peripheral blood. The receptor source for this set is a woman aged 40 to 50 with Graves' ophthalmopathy. The conserved cysteine and the conserved F or W are not part of the CDR3 here. The order of the fields is V gene, CDR3 length, CDR3 protein.

V gene: TRBV11-1; CDR3 length: 14; CDR3 protein: ASSQTLNPGQGEAF
V gene: TRBV9; CDR3 length: 10; CDR3 protein: ASSVGRREQY
V gene: TRBV7-6; CDR3 length: 12; CDR3 protein: ASSPWTANTEAF
V gene: TRBV12-3/TRBV12-4; CDR3 length: 12; CDR3 protein: ASSSGQISYEQY
V gene: TRBV12-3/TRBV12-4; CDR3 length: 13; CDR3 protein: ASSATGTGKETQY
V gene: TRBV10-3; CDR3 length: 11; CDR3 protein: AISESPGYGYT
V gene: TRBV2; CDR3 length: 11; CDR3 protein: ASRAGTGSGYT
V gene: TRBV6-2/TRBV6-3; CDR3 length: 8; CDR3 protein: ASRWDRQY
V gene: TRBV19; CDR3 length: 12; CDR3 protein: ASSPPGQKETQY
V gene: TRBV20-1; CDR3 length: 13; CDR3 protein: SATPTVAGDYEQY
V gene: TRBV28; CDR3 length: 12; CDR3 protein: ASSSPPGRRGYT
V gene: TRBV11-2; CDR3 length: 11; CDR3 protein: ASSYGPKNIQY
V gene: TRBV24-1; CDR3 length: 11; CDR3 protein: ATSDGPRETQY
V gene: TRBV20-1; CDR3 length: 14; CDR3 protein: SAKTGGSGSNQPQH
V gene: TRBV28; CDR3 length: 13; CDR3 protein: ASTTGQGVSYEQY
V gene: TRBV28; CDR3 length: 12; CDR3 protein: ASSGDPSGGIQY
V gene: TRBV6-1; CDR3 length: 12; CDR3 protein: ASPGRVAQETQY
V gene: TRBV6-5; CDR3 length: 13; CDR3 protein: ASSLWDRGRTEAF
V gene: TRBV29-1; CDR3 length: 12; CDR3 protein: SVRVGQGALGYT
V gene: TRBV29-1; CDR3 length: 10; CDR3 protein: SVEGSSYEQY
V gene: TRBV7-8; CDR3 length: 16; CDR3 protein: ASSSRNRGGVSNQPQH
V gene: TRBV7-2; CDR3 length: 13; CDR3 protein: ASSLGGVVNTEAF
V gene: TRBV24-1; CDR3 length: 10; CDR3 protein: ATEGGSYEQY
V gene: TRBV20-1; CDR3 length: 12; CDR3 protein: SPLSGGSAYEQY
V gene: TRBV7-2; CDR3 length: 11; CDR3 protein: ASSYSAKNIQY
V gene: TRBV6-5; CDR3 length: 12; CDR3 protein: ASSYSAGNYEQY
V gene: TRBV19; CDR3 length: 14; CDR3 protein: ASSIWVGGRLNEQY
V gene: TRBV3-1; CDR3 length: 12; CDR3 protein: ASSQETSNYGYT
V gene: TRBV6-1; CDR3 length: 11; CDR3 protein: ASSESHNGGYT
V gene: TRBV19; CDR3 length: 8; CDR3 protein: ASEGYGYT
V gene: TRBV7-8; CDR3 length: 13; CDR3 protein: ASSLATGELYEQH
V gene: TRBV19; CDR3 length: 12; CDR3 protein: ASRPGGRNYGYT
V gene: TRBV27; CDR3 length: 12; CDR3 protein: ASRQPGQSYEQY
V gene: TRBV19; CDR3 length: 13; CDR3 protein: ASSTGQGTPYGYT
V gene: TRBV28; CDR3 length: 13; CDR3 protein: ASNLKGTQDYGYT
V gene: TRBV15; CDR3 length: 12; CDR3 protein: ATSRGSYNSPLH
V gene: TRBV27; CDR3 length: 13; CDR3 protein: ASSSRGGGNYEQY
V gene: TRBV11-3; CDR3 length: 13; CDR3 protein: ASSLTAGRGETQY
V gene: TRBV30; CDR3 length: 13; CDR3 protein: AWSVRQVLSYEQY
V gene: TRBV6-5; CDR3 length: 13; CDR3 protein: ASSSPGSVTGELF
V gene: TRBV20-1; CDR3 length: 13; CDR3 protein: SASAGTGHSYEQY
V gene: TRBV28; CDR3 length: 12; CDR3 protein: ASSVDRPNTEAF
V gene: TRBV28; CDR3 length: 15; CDR3 protein: ASSSPLDSPAVYEQY
V gene: TRBV7-8; CDR3 length: 16; CDR3 protein: ASSRGLGGLAFSYEQY
V gene: TRBV28; CDR3 length: 13; CDR3 protein: ASSSPSGTVYGYT
V gene: TRBV5-1; CDR3 length: 12; CDR3 protein: ASRAGTANYGYT
V gene: TRBV6-5; CDR3 length: 13; CDR3 protein: ASSSPDSPGYEQY
V gene: TRBV27; CDR3 length: 13; CDR3 protein: ASSWLRNNSYEQY
V gene: TRBV9; CDR3 length: 12; CDR3 protein: ASSVGGGIQPQH
V gene: TRBV20-1; CDR3 length: 11; CDR3 protein: SARKGQFSEAF
V gene: TRBV7-2; CDR3 length: 10; CDR3 protein: ASSRTASPLH
V gene: TRBV3-1; CDR3 length: 16; CDR3 protein: ASSQGLSTKNRPYGYT
V gene: TRBV6-2/TRBV6-3; CDR3 length: 9; CDR3 protein: ATRRSYEQY
V gene: TRBV6-5; CDR3 length: 14; CDR3 protein: ASSYSQGGWVGELF
V gene: TRBV7-9; CDR3 length: 12; CDR3 protein: ASSLLGLGYEQY